This is a list of T cell receptor beta chains from one sample in a study of identifying expanded T cells in peripheral blood. The table came from immunoSEQ multiplex PCR; TCRdb's copy has only in-frame clones and leaves some out. The table lists around 66,000 clones, over 75% of them singletons. The sample consisted of blood. Receptors originate from a person aged 18-70 years in good health. The CDR3 runs from the conserved cysteine through the conserved F or W. D genes are given only for firm matches. Clone sizes are given selectively: once, few, many, or a class where the clone is expanded.

TRBV27 | TRBD2 | . | CASSIRTRLAKNIQYF
TRBV6-6 | . | . | CASSYTQRGEQYF
TRBV5-1 | . | . | CASSTGYNSPLHF
TRBV5-4 | TRBD1 | . | CASSLEGGGGSPLHF
TRBV7-2 | . | . | CASSITQYEQYF
TRBV5-4 | TRBD2 | . | CASSPSAGVSHEQYF
TRBV6-5 | . | . | CATVSPGAHNEQFF
TRBV6-5 | . | . | CASSYSTRPVNYGYTF
TRBV7-8 | . | . | CASSLPGQETQYF
TRBV7-8 | TRBD1 | once | CASSIGTGGEQYF
TRBV18 | . | . | CASGDTQYF
TRBV7-3 | . | . | CASSLSQGSTDTQYF
TRBV6-4 | TRBD2 | few | CASSGSGGASDTQYF
TRBV6-1 | TRBD2 | . | CASSWTSGAGDTQYF
TRBV5-6 | . | . | CASSLSGAGETQYF
TRBV29-1 | TRBD1 | . | CSVVEGAYGYTF
TRBV5-4 | TRBD2 | once | CASSLASGNTGELFF
TRBV29-1 | . | . | CSVVWSTGELFF
TRBV19 | . | . | CASSLGTLSYEQYF
TRBV5-8 | . | . | CASSSGAPYEQYF
TRBV7-3 | . | few | CASSSGTDLYNEQFF
TRBV7-2 | TRBD1 | . | CASSLDGTGIRYF
TRBV11-2 | TRBD1 | . | CASSLNRQGVNGYTF
TRBV6-4 | . | few | CASSASPENTEAFF
TRBV10-3 | . | . | CAISESSSRVDGYTF
TRBV18 | . | . | CASSPFGRTDTQYF
TRBV4-2 | . | . | CASSQGQEVETQYF
TRBV7-8 | . | . | CASSLAGGNQPQHF
TRBV6-6 | . | . | CASSFGTDTQYF
TRBV28 | . | . | CASTKGYEQYF
TRBV6-5 | . | . | CASTRGNYGYTF
TRBV27 | . | . | CASSLSLSSYNEQFF
TRBV4-2 | TRBD1 | . | CASSHGGQGRDTQYF
TRBV18 | . | . | CASSSGAKNSPLHF
TRBV19 | . | . | CASSLRQSSYNSPLHF
TRBV4-2 | TRBD2 | . | CASSQEAQTSGWGETQYF
TRBV7-9 | . | . | CASSLARGVNQPQHF
TRBV5-6 | TRBD1 | . | CASSATGGIEAFF
TRBV27 | . | . | CASSLFGRPDTQYF
TRBV27 | TRBD2 | . | CASSFTSGRASSYEQYF
TRBV7-7 | . | . | CASSPNPGNEQYF
TRBV11-2 | . | once | CASSLDRNTIYF
TRBV5-5 | . | . | CASSLSSYNEQFF
TRBV9 | . | . | CASSVGSWGEQFF
TRBV6-4 | TRBD2 | . | CASSDSTSGGADTQYF
TRBV7-8 | . | . | CASSLALTTPTYEQYF
TRBV4-1 | . | . | CASSQAVWVENLYEQYF
TRBV19 | TRBD1 | . | CASSISVGQGETQYF
TRBV9 | TRBD1 | . | CASSVGDRYYEQYF
TRBV5-1 | . | . | CASSEGQIDSVGRAYNEQFF
TRBV11-2 | . | . | CASSLAEETQYF
TRBV7-2 | TRBD2 | . | CASSLAGTSGVNEQFF
TRBV5-6 | . | . | CASSLSETQYF
TRBV15 | . | . | CATSRENLGGDTGSF
TRBV27 | TRBD1 | . | CASSLGQGYRDTQYF
TRBV6-1 | . | . | CASSEAEVKGYTF
TRBV27 | . | . | CASRPGLGYGYTF